This TCR beta chain was found in a study of regulatory T cells in long-lasting Graves disease. Whole-study context: Graves' patients with a new diagnosis had received antithyroid drugs under 3 months. Findings of the study overall: Gene preferences differed: TRBV28, TRBJ1-2, TRBJ2-5 in persistent cases. Comparison showed that persistent patients shared more public clonotypes (2,741) than new patients (about 970).

The CDR3 is 14 residues long. The germline CDR1 and CDR2 sequences are SGHTA and FQGNSA. Trimming shortened V by 1 base and J by 4 bases, and 10 bases separated the two germline ends. Building of the TCR beta libraries involved iRepertoire HTBI primers and Arm-PCR of CDR3 regions. A single record per CDR3 protein comes from TCRdb applying MiXCR to the multiplex PCR reads. Of 380,000 or so distinct CDR3 sequences detected, around 15% appear once; the ten largest clones hold around 21%. This clonotype was found many times. The antigen is undetermined. The time point was: newly diagnosed GD, antithyroid drugs for less than 3 months. PBMC-derived RNA was used for the TCR library. These same records also appear under a second study, on T cells in Graves' hyperthyroidism and ophthalmopathy.

The material sequenced was peripheral blood mononuclear cells (PBMCs), taken at new diagnosis, from a patient treated with antithyroid drugs. This receptor was obtained from a young woman with Graves disease. The chain links TRBV7-2 to TRBJ1-1, with D perhaps TRBD1 (5 bases). This CDR3 is CASSLGRGSTEAFF. The CDR3 DNA is TGTGCCAGCAGCTTAGGAAGGGGAAGCACTGAAGCTTTCTTT. The variable domain in full, completed from reference TRBV7-2 and TRBJ1-1, reads GAGVSQSPSNKVTEKGKDVELRCDPISGHTALYWYRQSLGQGLEFLIYFQGNSAPDKSGLPSDRFSAERTGGSVSTLTIQRTQQEDSAVYLCASSLGRGSTEAFFGQGTRLTVV.